This T cell receptor (beta chain) was identified during a study of human T cells and chemical hapten exposure (dated by TCRdb to the early 2020s). Study-wide context: For sensitization, 2% DPC in acetone was applied to a roughly 2 cm by roughly 2 cm area of upper inner arm skin. Throughout the roughly 25-week study period, patients were also given weekly therapeutic DPC doses on the scalp. Patch testing on the upper back used Finn chambers containing 0.01% DPC, with scoring done after 6 days according to International Contact Dermatitis Research Group standards. The patient cohort, mostly female, included alopecia areata with under or over 50% scalp involvement, alopecia totalis and alopecia universalis. Libraries were pooled for sequencing, and per-sample TCR yields varied mainly because of small differences in library volumes within the pool. This study followed changes in the peripheral blood TCR repertoire in vivo during primary and secondary sensitization of alopecia patients to the hapten diphenylcyclopropenone (DPC). Blood samples were taken from patients before sensitization (week 0) and at 2, 6 and about 24 weeks after DPC sensitization. For TCR sequencing, blood came from some 31 alopecia patients at anywhere from one to four time points (pre-sensitization, 2, 6 and 24 weeks). General study outcomes and caveats: Patch test score was positively correlated with the number of PT1 expanded TCRs, with significance at thresholds 8, 16 and 32 but not at 4. Repeated subsampling changed both the strength of the expansion versus patch-test correlation and the threshold at which the correlation became significant. Compared with pre-sensitization or healthy control sets, expanded TCRs formed significantly more large CDR3 similarity clusters, which is consistent with antigen-driven responses. Alopecia, a presumed autoimmune disease, was present in all patients, so the immune response of the patients might differ from that of healthy individuals. DPC sensitization did not change the number of TCRs with a frequency above 1 in 1000, and there was no evidence of changes in global repertoire structure.

This clonotype was seen at least ten times. Its binding antigen is unknown. Germline is not matched at one junction end, which may reflect a read error. The library relied on RACE. Sequencing instrument: NextSeq 500. During library preparation, unique molecular identifiers were attached to individual cDNA molecules so that TCRs could be counted in a quantitative, reproducible way. Both TCR alpha and TCR beta chains were sequenced from each blood RNA sample. Turning to the authors' computational methods: A median of around 100,000 TCRs per sample was observed, with a range of about 23,224 to 700,000. V, J and CDR3 annotation of the TCR reads was performed with the Decombinator software suite. Every sample was subsampled to the same number of TCRs (28,000) for the PS versus PT1 abundance plots. TCRs were defined as expanded if absent before sensitization and observed at least eight times at the 2-week time point. The raw public data were reprocessed by TCRdb itself: fastp quality trimming at Q25, MiXCR clonotype calling, in-frame beta chains only. Rows with one shared CDR3 protein collapse into an entry with the most common genes and DNA. TCRdb, not the original authors, processed these V and J calls. The sample table records around 56,000 distinct CDR3 sequences; roughly a tenth of these occur just once. The ten largest make up 9.6% of the sample.

The sample's time point, from its label and the paper: pre-sensitization, week 0. Interpreted using the paper, the treatment or condition label stands for: therapeutic diphenylcyclopropenone sensitization with weekly scalp DPC. At each patch-test visit, blood was drawn before the patch test was applied. Patients were considered eligible if aged 18 to 70, diagnosed with alopecia and deemed suitable for DPC therapy, and patients were excluded if pregnant. Total RNA was extracted from unfractionated whole blood collected in Tempus Blood RNA tubes. From its cysteine to its phenylalanine, the CDR3 spans 13 amino acids. Just CDR3 DNA is preserved here, 39 bases in frame from base 1. Taken from the germline V gene, the CDR1 and CDR2 loops are SGHAT and FQNNGV.

The receptor's source is a man aged 35-49 years with alopecia areata. Some clones in this sample may be carry-over from other donors' samples. The sequenced sample was whole blood, obtained in connection with sensitization to the hapten diphenylcyclopropenone (DPC). The chain is encoded by TRBV11-2 joined to TRBJ2-1, with 10 middle bases fitting TRBD1. The CDR3 protein sequence reads: CASSPSRQGATEF. The DNA reads as follows: TGTGCCAGCAGCCCAAGTCGACAGGGGGCCACGGAGTTC.